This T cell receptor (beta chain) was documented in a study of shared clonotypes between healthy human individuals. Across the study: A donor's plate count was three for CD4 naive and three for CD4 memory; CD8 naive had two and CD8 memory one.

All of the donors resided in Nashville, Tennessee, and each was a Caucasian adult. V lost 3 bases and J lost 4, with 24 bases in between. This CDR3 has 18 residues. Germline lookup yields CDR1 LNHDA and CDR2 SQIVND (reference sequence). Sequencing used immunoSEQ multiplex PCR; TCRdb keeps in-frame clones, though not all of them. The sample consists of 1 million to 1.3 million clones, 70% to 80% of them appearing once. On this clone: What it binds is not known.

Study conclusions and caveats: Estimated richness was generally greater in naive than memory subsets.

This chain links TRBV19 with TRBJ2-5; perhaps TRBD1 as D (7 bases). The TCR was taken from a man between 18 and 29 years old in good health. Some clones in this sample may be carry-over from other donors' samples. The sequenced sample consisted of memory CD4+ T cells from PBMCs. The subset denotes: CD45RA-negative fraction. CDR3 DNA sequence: TGTGCCAGTAGTATCGGCGGGACAGATCCTTTCAAACGAGAGACCCAGTACTTC. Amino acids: CASSIGGTDPFKRETQYF.